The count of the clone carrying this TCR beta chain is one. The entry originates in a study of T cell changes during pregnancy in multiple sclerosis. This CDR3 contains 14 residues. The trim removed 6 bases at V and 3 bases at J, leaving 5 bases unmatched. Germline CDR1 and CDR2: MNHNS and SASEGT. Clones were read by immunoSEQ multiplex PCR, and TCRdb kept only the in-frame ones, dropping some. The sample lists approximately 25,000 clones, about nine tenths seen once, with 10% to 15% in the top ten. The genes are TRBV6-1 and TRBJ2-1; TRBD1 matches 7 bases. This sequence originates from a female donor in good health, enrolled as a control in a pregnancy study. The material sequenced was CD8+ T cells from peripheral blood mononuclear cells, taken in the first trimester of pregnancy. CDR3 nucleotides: TGTGCCAGCAGGGACGGGACAGACTACAATGAGCAGTTCTTC. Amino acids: CASRDGTDYNEQFF.